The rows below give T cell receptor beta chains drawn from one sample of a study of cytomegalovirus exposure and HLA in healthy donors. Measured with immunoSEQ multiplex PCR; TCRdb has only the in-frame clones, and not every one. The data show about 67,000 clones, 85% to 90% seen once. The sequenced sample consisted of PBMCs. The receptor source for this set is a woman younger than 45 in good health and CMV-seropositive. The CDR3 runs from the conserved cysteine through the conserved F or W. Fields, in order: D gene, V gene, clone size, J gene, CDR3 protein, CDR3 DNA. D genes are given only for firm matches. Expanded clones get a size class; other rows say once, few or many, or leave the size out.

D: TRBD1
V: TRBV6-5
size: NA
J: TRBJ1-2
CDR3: CASRQGFYGYTF
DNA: TGTGCCAGCAGACAGGGGTTCTATGGCTACACCTTC

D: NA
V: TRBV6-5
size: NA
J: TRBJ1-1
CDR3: CASQINQNTEAFF
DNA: TGTGCCAGCCAGATAAATCAAAACACTGAAGCTTTCTTT

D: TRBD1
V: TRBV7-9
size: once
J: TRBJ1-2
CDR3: CASDRPGQNYGYTF
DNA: TGTGCCAGCGATCGACCGGGACAGAACTATGGCTACACCTTC

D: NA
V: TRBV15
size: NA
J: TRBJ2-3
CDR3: CATSQVGRRNADTQYF
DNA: TGTGCCACCAGCCAGGTGGGGCGAAGGAATGCAGATACGCAGTATTTT

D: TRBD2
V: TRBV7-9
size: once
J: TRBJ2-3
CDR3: CASRRGGTDTQYF
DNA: TGTGCCAGCCGGCGGGGGGGCACAGATACGCAGTATTTT

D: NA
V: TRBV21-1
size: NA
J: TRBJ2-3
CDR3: CASSKDGGGSTDTQYF
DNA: TGTGCCAGCAGCAAAGACGGAGGCGGGAGCACAGATACGCAGTATTTT

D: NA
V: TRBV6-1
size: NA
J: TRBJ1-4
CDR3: CASMGTTGFYEKLFF
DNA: TGTGCCAGCATGGGTACCACAGGGTTTTATGAAAAACTGTTTTTT

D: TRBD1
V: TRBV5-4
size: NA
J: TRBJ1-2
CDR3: CASSLAQGSYGYTF
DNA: TGTGCCAGCAGCTTGGCACAGGGGAGCTATGGCTACACCTTC

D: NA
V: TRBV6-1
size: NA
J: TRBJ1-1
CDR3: CASFIRGMNTEAFF
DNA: TGTGCCAGCTTCATTAGGGGGATGAACACTGAAGCTTTCTTT

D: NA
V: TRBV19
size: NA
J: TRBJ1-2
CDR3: CASSFVGGAGRYGYTF
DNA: TGTGCCAGTAGTTTTGTTGGAGGGGCAGGACGGTATGGCTACACCTTC